Following are 4 T cell receptor beta chains from one sample sequenced in a study of shared clonotypes between healthy human individuals (TCRdb year 2020). The method was the immunoSEQ multiplex PCR assay. In TCRdb, the immuneACCESS table is reduced to in-frame sequences with V and J assigned. These tables do not hold every clone; where another copy was compared, an unresolved V gene accounts for under half, and the others remain unexplained. Counted in this sample were about 820,000 clones; 92% of them appeared once. The leading ten clones occupy about 25% of the sample. CD8 naive samples were CD45RO-negative cells positively selected for CCR7, giving a CD45RA+CCR7+ population that excluded TemRA cells. Material for sequencing was naive CD8+ T cells sorted from blood. Per the publication, the cell subset or site label means: CD45RA+CCR7+. These receptors were collected from a man aged 25 to 45 in good health.

This clone has only one observation. The chain combines TRBV25-1 with TRBJ2-3; 8 bases align to TRBD1. The CDR3 sequence is 15 residues long. Trimming removed 2 bases from V and 4 bases from J; junction bases left unmatched: 5. Germline assignment: CDR1 MGHDK and CDR2 SYGVNS. CDR3 sequence reads: CASSEPSDRADTQYF. DNA for the CDR3: TGTGCCAGCAGTGAACCCTCGGACAGGGCAGATACGCAGTATTTT.

CDR3 amino acids: CASKWRGSLSGRVQGEQYF. The DNA of the CDR3 is TGTGCCAGCAAGTGGAGGGGATCGCTTAGCGGGAGGGTTCAGGGAGAGCAGTACTTC. The chain has TRBV9 and TRBJ2-7, with 11 bases that match TRBD2. V lost 6 bases to trimming and J lost 7 bases; unmatched junction nucleotides: 24. Germline CDR1 SGDLS, CDR2 YYNGEE. This CDR3 region has 19 residues.

V is TRBV2 and J is TRBJ2-3; D gene uncertain. This CDR3 region has 13 residues. From germline, CDR1 is SNHLY and CDR2 FYNNEI. Trimming took 0 bases from V and 4 from J, leaving 5 bases between them. CDR3 loop: CASSEALADTQYF. The CDR3 coding sequence is TGTGCCAGCAGTGAAGCGCTAGCAGATACGCAGTATTTT.

The chain is built from TRBV11-2 and TRBJ1-1; 10 bases line up with TRBD1. The V gene's germline CDR1 is SGHAT and CDR2 FQNNGV. Trimming at V came to 2 bases and at J to 1 base, leaving 10 bases not matched to a gene. CDR3 length: 18 amino acids. CDR3 sequence (DNA): TGTGCCAGCAGCTTATCCCGGGACAGGGGAGGGAAGAACACTGAAGCTTTCTTT. It yields the protein CASSLSRDRGGKNTEAFF.